The 30 T cell receptor beta chains listed next were all sequenced from one sample in a study of control samples from healthy donors and cancer patients. Libraries were prepared by immunoSEQ multiplex PCR; TCRdb keeps only in-frame clonotypes and omits some of them. Among about 82,000 clones, 89% were seen once, and the ten largest hold approximately 7%. The sequenced material came from blood. All receptors derive from a middle-aged man in good health.

The CDR3 region has the DNA TGTGCCAGCAGTTCTCAGGGACCGGGAATACGACAAGAGACCCAGTACTTC. This encodes CASSSQGPGIRQETQYF. This rearrangement joins TRBV2 to TRBJ2-5; D could derive from TRBD1 or TRBD2 (5 bases each). This CDR3 has 17 residues. Germline loops: CDR1 SNHLY, CDR2 FYNNEI. With 5 bases removed from V and 2 bases from J, the gap between germline ends came to 21 bases.

The chain joins TRBV6-2 or TRBV6-3 to TRBJ2-1, with D tentatively TRBD1 (5 bases). V lost 2 bases and J lost 7, with 15 bases in between. The length of the CDR3 is 15 residues. Germline V gene sequence: CDR1 MNHEY, CDR2 SVGEGT. CDR3 amino acids: CASSYAGFGKNEQFF. CDR3 in DNA: TGTGCCAGCAGTTACGCAGGGTTTGGAAAAAATGAGCAGTTCTTC.

This sequence joins TRBV7-3 and TRBJ2-1; D possibly corresponds to TRBD1 (6 bases). Germline CDR1 SGHTA, CDR2 FQGTGA. The CDR3 length is 13 residues. V was clipped by 5 bases and J by 3 bases, with 8 bases between them. The CDR3 is CASSGGGYNEQFF. The CDR3 DNA is TGTGCCAGCAGCGGGGGCGGCTACAATGAGCAGTTCTTC.

DNA for the CDR3: TGTGCCAGCAGCTTGGCCAAAGACAGGGGTTGGGGGACAGATACGCAGTATTTT. Its protein is CASSLAKDRGWGTDTQYF. The rearrangement links TRBV5-6 to TRBJ2-3; 8 bases line up with TRBD1. The germline CDR1 and CDR2 sequences are SGHDT and YYEEEE. The CDR3 length is 18 residues. After removal of 0 bases from V and 3 bases from J, the junction contained 12 bases not matched to a gene.

V is TRBV5-1 and J is TRBJ2-3; 9 nucleotides match TRBD1. CDR1 and CDR2 (germline): SGHRS, YFSETQ. This CDR3 has 18 amino acids. Trimming at V came to 0 bases and at J to 3 bases, leaving 11 bases not matched to a gene. Here the CDR3 reads CASSLGLLGTGSTDTQYF. The CDR3 DNA sequence: TGCGCCAGCAGCTTGGGACTTCTGGGGACAGGGTCAACAGATACGCAGTATTTT.

This chain connects TRBV3-1 (or the pseudogene TRBV3-2) to TRBJ1-1; D is perhaps TRBD1 (5 bases). Germline V gene lookup returns CDR1 LGHDT and CDR2 YNNKEL (reference sequence). This CDR3 spans 15 amino acids. V lost 1 base to trimming and J lost 4 bases, with 13 bases between them. The CDR3 region is CASSQGLGLGTEAFF. DNA for the CDR3: TGTGCCAGCAGCCAAGGATTGGGGCTAGGCACTGAAGCTTTCTTT.

The chain joins TRBV29-1 to TRBJ2-7; 9 bases agree with TRBD2. The CDR3 is made up of 11 amino acids. Per germline, CDR1 SQVTM and CDR2 ANQGSEA. With V trimmed by 7 bases and J by 6 bases, 4 bases remained unmatched. The CDR3 DNA reads as TGCAGCGGATATAGCGGGGGCGAGCAGTACTTC. Amino acids: CSGYSGGEQYF.

The CDR3 protein is CAWSGQATIYF. The CDR3 region has the DNA TGTGCCTGGAGTGGCCAGGCGACCATATATTTT. The chain recombines TRBV30 with TRBJ1-3; no reliable D call. Germline V gene data show CDR1 as GTSNPN and CDR2 as SVGIG (reference sequence). The ends were cut back, 1 base at V and 10 bases at J, with 8 bases in the middle. CDR3 length equals 11 residues.

The chain is built from TRBV6-4 and TRBJ2-1; TRBD2 agrees at 13 bases. The CDR3 covers 15 residues. Trimming cost V 2 bases and J 6 bases; bases outside gene matches: 1. Germline values: CDR1 MRHNA, CDR2 SNTAGT. The CDR3 region has the DNA TGTGCCAGCAGTGACACTAGCGGGGGGGCCAATGAGCAGTTCTTC. Its translation is CASSDTSGGANEQFF.

The chain employs TRBV27 and TRBJ1-4; possible D gene TRBD1, 6 bases. CDR3 length: 13 residues. Trimming shortened V by 4 bases and J by 8 bases, and 11 bases separated the two germline ends. CDR1 is MNHEY, CDR2 SMNVEV, per germline (reference sequence). The CDR3 coding sequence is TGTGCCAGCAGTTACGGGGGGCACGAAAAACTGTTTTTT. Translated: CASSYGGHEKLFF.

This rearrangement joins TRBV7-2 to TRBJ2-3; TRBD2 matches at 7 bases. This CDR3 is built from 15 residues. The germline gives CDR1 SGHTA, CDR2 FQGNSA. The junction had 9 bases not matched to a gene; V was cut back by 3 bases and J by 6 bases. CDR3 nucleotide sequence: TGTGCCAGCAGCTTTTCCCGACTAGCCCGGGATACGCAGTATTTT. Encoded protein: CASSFSRLARDTQYF.

The V and J genes are TRBV12-3 or TRBV12-4 and TRBJ1-1; D call uncertain. CDR3 length: 12 residues. Trimming shortened V by 5 bases and J by 5 bases, and 9 bases separated the two germline ends. CDR3 bases: TGTGCCAGCAGTGCAAGGGAGACTGAAGCTTTCTTT. It yields the protein CASSARETEAFF.

The chain carries TRBV25-1 and TRBJ1-6; D gene unclear. Trimming took off 7 bases at V and 8 bases at J, with 15 bases between the two ends. This CDR3 has 14 residues. Germline loops: CDR1 MGHDK, CDR2 SYGVNS. This chain's CDR3 is CASTERAVHSPLHF. CDR3 nucleotides: TGTGCCAGCACCGAAAGGGCAGTTCATTCACCCCTCCACTTT.

This chain joins TRBV12-3 or TRBV12-4 and TRBJ2-7; D is unresolved. This CDR3 has 13 amino acids. Trimming pared 3 bases from V and 1 base from J, leaving 7 bases between. In nucleotides, the CDR3 is TGTGCCAGCAGTTTCGGCGGATCCTACGAGCAGTACTTC. Encoded protein: CASSFGGSYEQYF.

Notes on this clone: The same CDR3 arises from other DNA sequences in this sample as well. The rearrangement links TRBV24-1 to TRBJ2-7; the D gene could be TRBD1 or TRBD2 (5 bases each). Germline CDR1 is KGHDR and CDR2 is SFDVKD. Trimming removed 5 bases from V and 0 bases from J, with 13 bases in between. This CDR3 region has 15 residues. The CDR3 here is CATSAPGRSSYEQYF. The CDR3 DNA reads TGTGCCACCAGTGCGCCGGGACGGAGCTCCTACGAGCAGTACTTC.

The J gene is TRBJ2-5, the V gene TRBV9; D gene unclear. Trimming took 0 bases from V and 8 from J, leaving 14 bases between them. Germline V CDR1 and CDR2: SGDLS, YYNGEE. The CDR3 consists of 14 residues. The CDR3, as DNA: TGTGCCAGCAGCGTAGGATACGGTAAACCAACCCAGTACTTC. It yields the protein CASSVGYGKPTQYF.

In its sample, this clone was seen a few times. The chain has TRBV7-2 and TRBJ1-2; D unresolved. Germline-derived CDR1 and CDR2 are SGHTA and FQGNSA. CDR3 length equals 13 residues. V was trimmed by 6 bases and J by 6 bases, leaving 14 bases between them. CDR3 sequence: CASRSLGVDGYTF. CDR3 DNA sequence: TGTGCCAGCAGGTCCCTCGGGGTAGATGGCTACACCTTC. Full variable domain (outside the CDR3, taken from reference TRBV7-2 and TRBJ1-2): GAGVSQSPSNKVTEKGKDVELRCDPISGHTALYWYRQSLGQGLEFLIYFQGNSAPDKSGLPSDRFSAERTGGSVSTLTIQRTQQEDSAVYLCASRSLGVDGYTFGSGTRLTVV.

The V and J genes are TRBV28 and TRBJ2-6, with 7 bases matching TRBD2. The CDR3 is 16 amino acids. Trimming at V came to 5 bases and at J to 0 bases, leaving 4 bases not matched to a gene. Germline loops: CDR1 MDHEN, CDR2 SYDVKM. As DNA, the CDR3 is TGTGCCAGCAGTGGGGCTAGCGGCTCTGGGGCCAACGTCCTGACTTTC. The encoded protein is CASSGASGSGANVLTF.

This CDR3 is CACHRESRREQYF. DNA for the CDR3: TGTGCCTGCCACAGGGAATCACGCCGCGAGCAGTACTTC. The rearrangement links TRBV30 to TRBJ2-7, with a possible D match to TRBD1 (6 bases). CDR1 and CDR2 (germline): GTSNPN, SVGIG (reference sequence). This CDR3 region has 13 residues. V lost 6 bases and J 6 bases, leaving 18 bases between the germline ends.

This clone was seen once. The CDR3 coding sequence is TGTGCCAGCAGTAGACAGGGTTTGCAGAACACTGAAGCTTTCTTT. Translating it yields CASSRQGLQNTEAFF. The rearrangement links TRBV7-2 to TRBJ1-1; TRBD1 matches 7 bases. The germline gives CDR1 SGHTA, CDR2 FQGNSA. V lost 6 bases and J lost 1; bases outside the gene matches: 8. This CDR3 has 15 amino acids.

The CDR3 reads CASSLRWSVNAYGYTF. CDR3 DNA sequence: TGTGCCAGCAGCTTAAGGTGGAGCGTTAATGCCTATGGCTACACCTTC. V gene TRBV7-9 combines with J gene TRBJ1-2, with D unresolved. Trimming cost V 2 bases and J 4 bases, with 17 bases left between them. Germline assignment: CDR1 SEHNR and CDR2 FQNEAQ (reference sequence). CDR3 size: 16 residues.

A word on this clone: At one boundary the junction diverges from the germline segment, which might be a read error. This rearrangement joins TRBV9 to TRBJ1-2; possibly TRBD1 for D (6 bases). From germline, CDR1 is SGDLS and CDR2 YYNGEE. The CDR3 has 15 amino acids. The CDR3 region is CARSGSGGASRGYTF. The CDR3 nucleotides read TGTGCCCGCAGCGGGAGCGGGGGGGCCTCAAGGGGCTACACCTTC.

The chain links TRBV5-5 to TRBJ1-2, with 9 bases aligning to TRBD1. V gave up 6 bases and J gave up 2 bases; unmatched junction bases: 5. The germline V gene has CDR1 SGHKS and CDR2 YYEKEE (reference sequence). CDR3 length: 14 residues. The CDR3 loop is CASTRDRDNYGYTF. The DNA of the CDR3 is TGTGCCAGCACCCGGGACAGGGACAACTATGGCTACACCTTC.

V and J are TRBV12-2 and TRBJ2-7; the D call TRBD1 from the table was never checked on the DNA. TRBV12-2 is a known pseudogene. The CDR3 has 15 residues. In DNA, the CDR3 is TGTGCAAGTCGCTTAACTCAGGGGCGCGACGACGAGCAGTACTTC. It encodes CASRLTQGRDDEQYF.

The V call is TRBV7-3, the J call TRBJ2-5; D not resolved. The CDR3 covers 14 residues. Trimming removed 2 bases at V and 0 bases at J, with 7 bases between. The germline V gene encodes CDR1 SGHTA and CDR2 FQGTGA. CDR3 sequence reads: CASSLVGNQETQYF. The CDR3 region has the DNA TGTGCCAGCAGCTTAGTGGGAAACCAAGAGACCCAGTACTTC. The variable domain in full, with the rest retrieved from reference TRBV7-3 and TRBJ2-5, is GAGVSQTPSNKVTEKGKYVELRCDPISGHTALYWYRQSLGQGPEFLIYFQGTGAADDSGLPNDRFFAVRPEGSVSTLKIQRTERGDSAVYLCASSLVGNQETQYFGPGTRLLVL.

The genes are TRBV30 and TRBJ2-7; maybe TRBD2 (5 bases). Germline lookup yields CDR1 GTSNPN and CDR2 SVGIG (reference sequence). This CDR3 region has 12 residues. The V and J ends lost 0 bases and 6 bases respectively, with 9 bases between them. The CDR3 sequence: CAWSVLRVEQYF. The CDR3 DNA is TGTGCCTGGAGTGTACTGAGGGTCGAGCAGTACTTC.

The chain combines TRBV6-4 with TRBJ1-1; tentative D call: TRBD1 (5 bases). The CDR3 is 16 amino acids. Trimming removed 0 bases from V and 0 bases from J, with 11 bases in between. Germline CDR1 and CDR2: MRHNA and SNTAGT. CDR3 loop: CASSDSGPGMNTEAFF. DNA for the CDR3: TGTGCCAGCAGTGACTCGGGGCCGGGCATGAACACTGAAGCTTTCTTT.

Regarding this clone: The sample holds other DNA sequences that translate to the same CDR3. J is TRBJ1-2 and V is TRBV14; possible D gene TRBD1, 5 bases. CDR1 and CDR2 (germline): SGHDN, FVKESK. The V and J ends lost 1 base and 5 bases respectively, with 5 bases between them. CDR3 length equals 12 residues. The CDR3 loop is CASSQAGYGYTF. CDR3 in DNA: TGTGCCAGCAGCCAAGCAGGGTATGGCTACACCTTC. The full variable domain, its missing parts supplied by reference TRBV14 and TRBJ1-2, is EAGVTQFPSHSVIEKGQTVTLRCDPISGHDNLYWYRRVMGKEIKFLLHFVKESKQDESGMPNNRFLAERTGGTYSTLKVQPAELEDSGVYFCASSQAGYGYTFGSGTRLTVV.

This clone appeared once. V and J are TRBV5-6 and TRBJ1-1; perhaps TRBD1 as D (5 bases). The CDR3 covers 15 residues. With 2 bases removed from V and 6 bases from J, the gap between germline ends came to 17 bases. CDR1 and CDR2 (germline): SGHDT, YYEEEE. The DNA of the CDR3 is TGTGCCAGCAGCTTAGATCAGGGCTGGGGCCCTGAAGCTTTCTTT. Its protein is CASSLDQGWGPEAFF.

The chain carries TRBV27 and TRBJ1-6; D gene ambiguous. The germline CDR1 and CDR2 sequences are MNHEY and SMNVEV (reference sequence). V was shortened by 6 bases and J by 5 bases, with 8 bases between the two germline ends. The CDR3 runs 13 residues. The CDR3 reads CASSPTDNSPLHF. For the CDR3, the DNA is TGTGCCAGCAGCCCGACGGATAATTCACCCCTCCACTTT.